The rows below give T cell receptor beta chains drawn from one sample of a study of blood T cell repertoires in COVID-19. The table came from immunoSEQ multiplex PCR; TCRdb's copy has only in-frame clones and leaves some out. Among 250,000 to 300,000 clones, 81% were seen once, and the ten largest hold roughly 2.9%. The sequenced sample consisted of peripheral blood. Every receptor here comes from a woman aged 55-75 years with active or convalescent COVID-19. CDR3s include the opening cysteine and the closing phenylalanine or tryptophan. Each record gives: D gene, V gene, J gene, clone size, CDR3 DNA, CDR3 protein. A D gene is named only where the DNA matches it firmly. The size field is filled for only some rows; it gives once, few, many or a size class.

TRBD2,TRBV5-1,TRBJ2-5,few,TGCGCCAGCAGCTTGGGACTAGCGGGGGCGCACTCTGGGAAGACCCAGTACTTC,CASSLGLAGAHSGKTQYF
NA,TRBV7-6,TRBJ2-3,NA,TGTGCTGTCACTAGCACAGATACGCAGTATTTT,CAVTSTDTQYF
NA,TRBV3-1/TRBV3-2,TRBJ2-2,NA,TGTGCCAGCAGCCAAGACTGGACCCGGCGGGGCGGGGAGCTGTTTTTT,CASSQDWTRRGGELFF
TRBD1,TRBV4-3,TRBJ1-1,NA,TGCGCCAGCAGCCGCCTGACAGGGAAGGGGACTGAAGCTTTCTTT,CASSRLTGKGTEAFF
TRBD1,TRBV18,TRBJ1-2,NA,TGTGCCAGCTCGTCCCGGGACAGGGACTTCTATGGCTACACCTTC,CASSSRDRDFYGYTF
NA,TRBV12-3/TRBV12-4,TRBJ1-5,NA,TGTGCCAGCAGTCCGGGGGAGGGCCAGCCCCAGCATTTT,CASSPGEGQPQHF
TRBD2,TRBV19,TRBJ2-3,NA,TGTGCCAGTAGTTCGGCGGGGGCAGATACGCAGTATTTT,CASSSAGADTQYF
NA,TRBV20-1,TRBJ2-1,NA,TGCAGTGCTGCGGGACCCCTGGAGTTCTTC,CSAAGPLEFF
TRBD1,TRBV7-9,TRBJ1-5,few,TGTGCCAGCAGCTTAACACCAGGGGGTAATAGCAATCAGCCCCAGCATTTT,CASSLTPGGNSNQPQHF
TRBD1,TRBV19,TRBJ2-2,few,TGTGCCAGTTCAGGGACAGGCGCGGGCACCGGGGAGCTGTTTTTT,CASSGTGAGTGELFF
TRBD1,TRBV27,TRBJ1-5,few,TGTGCCAGCAGTGCAACGTGGACAGGGGGCGACAATCAGCCCCAGCATTTT,CASSATWTGGDNQPQHF
TRBD2,TRBV3-1/TRBV3-2,TRBJ2-5,once,TGTGCCAGCAGCCAGATTACAGCGGGGGGGCAAGAGACCCAGTACTTC,CASSQITAGGQETQYF
NA,TRBV5-4,TRBJ1-4,few,TGTGCCAGCAGCTGGCCCTCTGGAAAACTGTTTTTT,CASSWPSGKLFF
NA,TRBV16,TRBJ2-2,NA,TGTGCCAGCAGCCAGAAATGGGGGGTGGACACCGGGGAGCTGTTTTTT,CASSQKWGVDTGELFF
NA,TRBV25-1,TRBJ1-2,NA,TGTGCCAGCAGTGAATTCCCGGGGTTTGGCTACACCTTC,CASSEFPGFGYTF
NA,TRBV27,TRBJ1-5,NA,TGTGCCAGCAGTTTCTGGGGAGGCACTCAGCCCCAGCATTTT,CASSFWGGTQPQHF
TRBD1,TRBV19,TRBJ1-5,NA,TGTGCCAGTAGTATCGGGACAGGGGGATATAGCAATCAGCCCCAGCATTTT,CASSIGTGGYSNQPQHF
NA,TRBV12-3/TRBV12-4,TRBJ1-1,NA,TGTGCCAGCAGTCAAAGGGCGGGTTTCTTT,CASSQRAGFF
NA,TRBV2,TRBJ2-3,NA,TGTGCCAGCAGTTACTCGCGGACAACAGATACGCAGTATTTT,CASSYSRTTDTQYF
NA,TRBV6-4,TRBJ1-1,NA,TGTGCCAGCTCCCAGGACTGGAACACTGAAGCTTTCTTT,CASSQDWNTEAFF
TRBD1,TRBV10-3,TRBJ1-2,NA,TGTGCCATCAGTGAGGGAACCGGGACAGGGAGGGATGGCTACACCTTC,CAISEGTGTGRDGYTF
TRBD2,TRBV4-3,TRBJ2-5,once,TGCGCCAGCAGCCCTCGCCCCACCCCGGGACTAATACAAGAGACCCAGTACTTC,CASSPRPTPGLIQETQYF
NA,TRBV6-5,TRBJ1-2,NA,TGTGCCAGCGCAACTAGGAGGGGAAACTATGGCTACACCTTC,CASATRRGNYGYTF
TRBD2,TRBV19,TRBJ2-3,few,TGTGCCAGTAGTACTTCTCGGGGGGGCACAGATACGCAGTATTTT,CASSTSRGGTDTQYF
TRBD2,TRBV4-3,TRBJ2-5,few,TGCGCCAGCAGCCAAGATAGCGGGGGGAGGGAGACCCAGTACTTC,CASSQDSGGRETQYF
NA,TRBV7-3,TRBJ1-6,few,TGTGCCAGCAGCCTTCAACAGAATTCACCCCTCCACTTT,CASSLQQNSPLHF
NA,TRBV2,TRBJ2-5,once,TGTGCCAGCAGTGTCGGGCGGGGGCGGCCGCGGGGAGAAGCCCAGTACTTC,CASSVGRGRPRGEAQYF
NA,TRBV27,TRBJ1-2,few,TGTGCCAGCAGTCGGGGGAATTATGGCTACACCTTC,CASSRGNYGYTF
TRBD1,TRBV19,TRBJ1-6,NA,TGTGCCAGTAGTAGGGGACAGGGGGATAATTCACCCCTCCACTTT,CASSRGQGDNSPLHF
NA,TRBV27,TRBJ2-2,NA,TGTGCCACCGGACAGCTATCCTACACCGGGGAGCTGTTTTTT,CATGQLSYTGELFF
NA,TRBV6-5,TRBJ1-2,NA,TGTGCCAGCAGGGACTGGCGGTATGGCTACACCTTC,CASRDWRYGYTF
TRBD2,TRBV13,TRBJ2-7,NA,TGTGCCAGCAGCCCAGCACCCAGCGGGGGGGCAGCCTACGAGCAGTACTTC,CASSPAPSGGAAYEQYF
TRBD1,TRBV3-1/TRBV3-2,TRBJ1-2,NA,TGTGCCAGCAGCCACCTAAGGACAGGGAATGGCTACACCTTC,CASSHLRTGNGYTF
TRBD1,TRBV29-1,TRBJ1-1,NA,TGCAGCGTTGGCGGGACAGGGGACACTGAAGCTTTCTTT,CSVGGTGDTEAFF
TRBD1,TRBV6-5,TRBJ1-2,NA,TGTGCCAGCAGCAGAGAGGACAGGGGATTCTATGGCTACACCTTC,CASSREDRGFYGYTF
NA,TRBV2,TRBJ1-1,few,TGTGCCAGCAGTGGAGGAAGGGGTCGGAACACTGAAGCTTTCTTT,CASSGGRGRNTEAFF
NA,TRBV19,TRBJ2-7,NA,TGTGCCAGTAGTTTGGGCCCCGAGCAGTACTTC,CASSLGPEQYF
NA,TRBV28,TRBJ1-4,NA,TGTGCCAGCAGCCTACTAAGCGGGAACGCTAATGAAAAACTGTTTTTT,CASSLLSGNANEKLFF
TRBD1,TRBV12-3/TRBV12-4,TRBJ1-2,NA,TGTGCCAGCAGTTTAGAGACAGGGAGCGGCTACACCTTC,CASSLETGSGYTF
TRBD1,TRBV4-3,TRBJ1-3,NA,TGCGCCAGCAGCCAAGGGACAGGGTCCGGAAACACCATATATTTT,CASSQGTGSGNTIYF
NA,TRBV7-9,TRBJ2-4,NA,TGTGCCAGCAGCTTAGCTGGAGCGGAAAACATTCAGTACTTC,CASSLAGAENIQYF
NA,TRBV2,TRBJ1-6,few,TGTGCCAGCAGTGAAGGTTACTCGTACTCCGCCTTCGGGTCACCCCTCCACTTT,CASSEGYSYSAFGSPLHF
NA,TRBV19,TRBJ1-1,NA,TGTGCCAGTAGTACAAGTCGGACTGAAGCTTTCTTT,CASSTSRTEAFF
NA,TRBV7-2,TRBJ1-5,NA,TGTGCCAGCAGCTTAAGCTCAGGGGTCAATCAGCCCCAGCATTTT,CASSLSSGVNQPQHF
NA,TRBV11-2,TRBJ1-4,NA,TGTGCCAGCAGCTTAATTCGGAGCCGCGCGCTGTTTTTT,CASSLIRSRALFF
NA,TRBV7-6,TRBJ1-3,NA,TGTGCCAGCAGCTTAACCGAGAAAGGAAACACCATATATTTT,CASSLTEKGNTIYF
NA,TRBV21-1,TRBJ2-3,few,TGTGCCAGCAGCAAAGGTACGACAGGGTCCCTCCCAGATACGCAGTATTTT,CASSKGTTGSLPDTQYF
TRBD1,TRBV5-4,TRBJ1-1,NA,TGTGCCAGCAGTTCCGGGACAGGGGGGTTCACTGAAGCTTTCTTT,CASSSGTGGFTEAFF
NA,TRBV5-1,TRBJ1-3,NA,TGCGCCAGCAGCTTGAAGGTACCAGGTTCCTCTGGAAACACCATATATTTT,CASSLKVPGSSGNTIYF
TRBD1,TRBV5-1,TRBJ1-6,NA,TGCGCCAGCAGCGTTGACAGGGGGCGGAATTCACCCCTCCACTTT,CASSVDRGRNSPLHF
TRBD2,TRBV4-2,TRBJ2-1,NA,TGTGCCAGCAGCCAACGACTAGCGGGGGGCGGGAATGAGCAGTTCTTC,CASSQRLAGGGNEQFF